This T cell receptor beta chain emerged from a study of identical twins. TCRdb used MiXCR to reprocess the 5' RACE reads, holding one entry per CDR3 protein. The table has about 190,000 distinct CDR3 sequences, more than 15% seen once. Deletions cut 6 bases from V and 1 base from J, with 16 bases between. The CDR3 totals 14 residues. CDR1 DFQATT and CDR2 SNEGSKA come from the germline V gene (reference sequence). These data were also reused for a study on T cells expressing NK-cell markers. As that report states: In a few donors, dominant clonotypes made up about 25-65% of CD3+CD56-NKG2C+ cells.

What was sequenced was CD8+ T cells sorted from blood. V usage is TRBV20-1 and J usage is TRBJ2-7; TRBD1 might be the D (6 bases). The sequence derives from a young woman in good health. Written as DNA, the CDR3 is TGCAGTGCCGGTCAGGGGCATAAGTCCTACGAGCAGTACTTC. Protein sequence: CSAGQGHKSYEQYF.